This T cell receptor beta chain was recovered during a study of T cells after yellow fever vaccination. Generation of TCR cDNA used 5'RACE template switching (which added a universal primer site and UMIs). One entry per CDR3 protein results from TCRdb running MiXCR on the 5' RACE reads. The sample includes about 340,000 distinct CDR3 sequences, around an eighth of them seen just once. This clonotype was picked up many times. This TCR came from a man younger than 30 who received the YFV17D yellow fever vaccine. Sample: CD4+ T cells sorted from PBMCs, taken 15 days after the yellow fever booster vaccination.

CDR3 nucleotides: TGCGCCAGCAGCTCGGGGACTAGCGGGGGGGATACGCAGTATTTT. Translation: CASSSGTSGGDTQYF. This rearrangement joins TRBV5-1 to TRBJ2-3, with 15 bases that match TRBD2. The germline V gene encodes CDR1 SGHRS and CDR2 YFSETQ. The CDR3 is made up of 15 amino acids. V shed 3 bases, J shed 6 bases, and the junction held 2 bases outside the gene matches.